The rows below give T cell receptor beta chains drawn from one sample of a study of glioma-infiltrating T cells after dendritic cell vaccination. Only in-frame clones appear in the TCRdb table, and some are missing; sequencing was by immunoSEQ multiplex PCR. Among fewer than 75,000 clones, about 85% were seen once, and the ten largest hold about 9%. Sequencing used blood, obtained after dendritic cell vaccination. The receptors derive from a human donor with glioblastoma. The conserved cysteine and the conserved F or W are not part of the CDR3 here. Fields, in order: J gene, V gene, CDR3 protein.

j_gene: TRBJ1-1
v_gene: TRBV19
CDR3aa: ATGQVTEAF

j_gene: TRBJ1-5
v_gene: TRBV21-1
CDR3aa: ASRRVTGVRPQH

j_gene: TRBJ2-7
v_gene: TRBV6-5
CDR3aa: ASSPQGTYEQY

j_gene: -
v_gene: TRBV29-1
CDR3aa: SAGIPDRGNEQY

j_gene: TRBJ2-3
v_gene: TRBV4-3
CDR3aa: ASSQDGQIYTDTQY

j_gene: TRBJ1-2
v_gene: TRBV2
CDR3aa: ATDPQTGMAYGYT

j_gene: TRBJ2-3
v_gene: TRBV9
CDR3aa: ASSVAGGHRTDTQY

j_gene: TRBJ2-3
v_gene: TRBV4-1
CDR3aa: ASSQPPGSAGGSTDTQY

j_gene: TRBJ2-3
v_gene: TRBV4-1
CDR3aa: ASSQGRSDTQY

j_gene: TRBJ2-5
v_gene: TRBV30
CDR3aa: AWSHKGTSGAETQY

j_gene: TRBJ2-3
v_gene: TRBV4-3
CDR3aa: ASSQAGLTDTQY

j_gene: TRBJ1-1
v_gene: TRBV6-5
CDR3aa: ATRTAGGSEAF

j_gene: TRBJ2-2
v_gene: TRBV7-8
CDR3aa: ASSGRQGAVTGELF

j_gene: TRBJ1-6
v_gene: TRBV19
CDR3aa: ASSSDPLAGYNSPLH

j_gene: TRBJ1-1
v_gene: TRBV2
CDR3aa: ASCFMGGNTEAF

j_gene: TRBJ2-1
v_gene: TRBV4-3
CDR3aa: ASSQDYGNEQF